These 7 T cell receptor beta chains were sequenced from one sample in a study of identical twins. TCRdb redid the calling of the 5' RACE reads with MiXCR, one entry per CDR3 protein. The sample lists fewer than 550,000 distinct CDR3 sequences, over 12% occurring once. This sample was also put to use in a study of yellow fever vaccine responses in identical twins.

The sample was CD4+ T cells sorted from blood. All receptors derive from a woman aged 18-30 years in good health.

The V and J genes are TRBV12-3 or TRBV12-4 and TRBJ2-1; D may be TRBD2 (5 bases). The germline V and J ends were trimmed by 8 bases and 8 bases, with 16 bases remaining between them. This CDR3 region has 13 residues. The CDR3 DNA sequence: TGTGCCAGCGGTTGGCTAGCAGGCGATGAGCAGTTCTTC. Translating gives CASGWLAGDEQFF.

This clonotype was detected ten times or more. The V and J genes are TRBV27 and TRBJ1-5, with no clear D. Germline loops: CDR1 MNHEY, CDR2 SMNVEV (reference sequence). This CDR3 region has 13 residues. Between the trimmed V and J ends, which lost 2 bases and 3 bases, there was a span of 5 bases. CDR3 nucleotide sequence: TGTGCCAGCAGTTTAAGCTTCAATCAGCCCCAGCATTTT. It encodes CASSLSFNQPQHF.

The chain employs TRBV7-2 and TRBJ2-3; D is unclear. Germline CDR1 and CDR2: SGHTA and FQGNSA. This CDR3 is 13 amino acids long. The V end lost 1 base, the J end lost 3 bases, and 5 bases lay between the germline ends. CDR3 bases: TGTGCCAGCAGCTTAGAAGAAACAGATACGCAGTATTTT. It is translated as CASSLEETDTQYF.

On this clonotype itself: The junction shows a germline mismatch at one end, possibly a read error. The rearrangement uses TRBV7-2 and TRBJ2-1; 11 bases line up with TRBD2. The CDR3 extends over 12 amino acids. Germline assignment: CDR1 SGHTA and CDR2 FQGNSA. For the CDR3, the DNA is TGTGCCAGCAGCTTAGGACTAGCGGGATCCTACTTC. Its protein product is CASSLGLAGSYF.

This clonotype was seen more than once but under ten times. The chain carries TRBV5-1 and TRBJ2-7, with TRBD1 matching over 8 bases. V trimming: 7 bases; J trimming: 5 bases; junction bases outside the gene matches: 14. Germline V gene sequence: CDR1 SGHRS, CDR2 YFSETQ. The CDR3 is 15 amino acids. The CDR3 DNA is TGCGCCAGCGGCCCCTTTCAGGGGGCTTTGGACGAGCAGTACTTC. Protein: CASGPFQGALDEQYF.

The V call is TRBV7-8, the J call TRBJ2-7; a weak D match, TRBD1 (6 bases). V shed 4 bases and J shed 3 bases, with 13 bases lying between them. CDR3 length: 14 residues. CDR1 is SGHVS and CDR2 is FQNEAQ in the germline V gene. The CDR3 sequence: CASSSGTSNYEQYF. Written as DNA, the CDR3 is TGTGCCAGCAGCTCCGGGACATCTAACTACGAGCAGTACTTC. The variable domain in full, with the rest retrieved from reference TRBV7-8 and TRBJ2-7, is GAGVSQSPRYKVAKRGQDVALRCDPISGHVSLFWYQQALGQGPEFLTYFQNEAQLDKSGLPSDRFFAERPEGSVSTLKIQRTQQEDSAVYLCASSSGTSNYEQYFGPGTRLTVT.

The V call is TRBV29-1, the J call TRBJ2-1; maybe TRBD2 (5 bases). Trimming removed 4 bases at V and 4 bases at J, with 8 bases between. Germline V gene data show CDR1 as SQVTM and CDR2 as ANQGSEA. The CDR3 has 12 residues. The CDR3 is CSVGRGYNEQFF. The CDR3 coding sequence is TGCAGCGTTGGACGCGGGTACAATGAGCAGTTCTTC.